The 26 T cell receptor beta chains below come from one sample, sequenced in a study of T-cell memory formation after mild COVID-19. TCRdb re-called the 5' RACE reads through MiXCR, storing one row per CDR3 protein. The table records about 190,000 distinct CDR3 sequences, roughly 18% of them present only once. Sequenced sample: PBMCs or a T cell subset sorted from them (not recorded which). The receptors come from an adult woman who had mild COVID-19 (a few samples of this study predate the infection). Cell type and time point are not known.

The chain recombines TRBV6-2 or TRBV6-3 with TRBJ2-7; D tentatively reads TRBD1 or TRBD2 (5 bases each). CDR1 MNHEY and CDR2 SVGEGT come from the germline V gene. This CDR3 comprises 13 residues. The V and J ends lost 4 bases and 2 bases respectively, with 9 bases between them. CDR3 in amino acids: CASSSGDAYEQYF. CDR3 bases: TGTGCCAGCAGTTCCGGGGACGCCTACGAGCAGTACTTC.

This clonotype was picked up a small number of times. V and J are TRBV5-1 and TRBJ1-2; 7 nucleotides agree with TRBD1. V shed 5 bases, J shed 6 bases, and the junction held 7 bases outside the gene matches. CDR3 size: 13 residues. CDR1 and CDR2 from the germline V gene are SGHRS and YFSETQ. The CDR3 loop is CASRNGTADGYTF. As DNA, the CDR3 is TGCGCCAGCAGGAACGGGACAGCTGATGGCTACACCTTC.

This clonotype appeared a few times. The chain couples TRBV27 to TRBJ2-1; 9 positions agree with TRBD2. Trimming removed 8 bases from V and 9 bases from J; junction bases left unmatched: 20. Germline CDR1 is MNHEY and CDR2 is SMNVEV (reference sequence). The CDR3 runs 17 residues. CDR3 nucleotide sequence: TGTGCCAGCGCAGTAAGTGGCGGGAGGGCCTTCATTACTGAGCAGTTCTTC. This gives the protein CASAVSGGRAFITEQFF.

The rearrangement links TRBV5-1 to TRBJ2-7; the D gene is possibly TRBD1 (6 bases). CDR1 and CDR2 (germline): SGHRS, YFSETQ. V lost 7 bases and J 0 bases, leaving 11 bases between the germline ends. The CDR3 totals 13 residues. DNA of the CDR3: TGCGCCAGCCGGACAGCGAGCTCCTACGAGCAGTACTTC. The encoded protein is CASRTASSYEQYF.

This clonotype has more than one count but fewer than ten. The rearrangement joins TRBV5-1 to TRBJ1-1; 8 nucleotides match TRBD1. This CDR3 has 14 amino acids. Germline values: CDR1 SGHRS, CDR2 YFSETQ. V shed 2 bases and J 3 bases; nucleotides not matched to a gene: 3. CDR3 nucleotides: TGCGCCAGCAGCTTAGGACAGGGCTACACTGAAGCTTTCTTT. Its protein is CASSLGQGYTEAFF.

This clonotype has a count of ten or more. This rearrangement joins TRBV5-1 to TRBJ2-7; either TRBD1 or TRBD2 may fit D (5 bases each). The germline V and J ends were trimmed by 3 bases and 7 bases, with 20 bases remaining between them. The CDR3 is made up of 15 amino acids. CDR1 and CDR2 (germline): SGHRS, YFSETQ. The CDR3 DNA is TGCGCCAGCAGCTCGACGGGACGCACGTTGGAGGAGCAGTACTTC. It codes for CASSSTGRTLEEQYF. Complete variable domain (other parts from reference TRBV5-1 and TRBJ2-7): KAGVTQTPRYLIKTRGQQVTLSCSPISGHRSVSWYQQTPGQGLQFLFEYFSETQRNKGNFPGRFSGRQFSNSRSEMNVSTLELGDSALYLCASSSTGRTLEEQYFGPGTRLTVT.

This clonotype was found many times. A read error may account for a junction end that differs from germline. DNA of the CDR3: TGCGCCAGCAGCTTGGAGGACTCCTTCAATGAGCAGTTCTTC. Protein: CASSLEDSFNEQFF. V gene TRBV5-1 combines with J gene TRBJ2-1, with D perhaps matching TRBD2 (5 bases). The CDR3 spans 14 residues. Germline V lookup: CDR1 SGHRS, CDR2 YFSETQ.

CDR3 nucleotide sequence: TGTGCCAGCAGCGCGCCGGGACAGGGGACGTATAGCAATCAGCCCCAGCATTTT. Translated, it gives CASSAPGQGTYSNQPQHF. The V gene is TRBV5-8, the J gene TRBJ1-5; 10 bases are shared with TRBD1. The trim removed 4 bases at V and 0 bases at J, leaving 10 bases unmatched. This CDR3 spans 18 amino acids. Per the germline V gene, CDR1 is SGHTS and CDR2 is YDEGEE. The whole variable domain, filled in from reference TRBV5-8 and TRBJ1-5, reads EAGVTQSPTHLIKTRGQQATLRCSPISGHTSVYWYQQALGLGLQFLLWYDEGEERNRGNFPPRFSGRQFPNYSSELNVNALELEDSALYLCASSAPGQGTYSNQPQHFGDGTRLSIL.

This chain links TRBV14 with TRBJ2-5; D gene ambiguous. Germline V gene sequence: CDR1 SGHDN, CDR2 FVKESK. Trimming shortened V by 0 bases and J by 10 bases, and 12 bases separated the two germline ends. This CDR3 is built from 13 residues. CDR3 residues: CASSQDLQTVQYF. The DNA of the CDR3 is TGTGCCAGCAGCCAAGATTTGCAGACCGTCCAGTACTTC.

V is TRBV12-3 or TRBV12-4 and J is TRBJ2-7, with D hard to call. CDR3 length: 11 amino acids. Trimming left V 5 bases short and J 2 bases short, with 4 bases between. CDR3 sequence reads: CASSIAYEQYF. CDR3 sequence (DNA): TGTGCCAGCAGTATTGCCTACGAGCAGTACTTC.

The rearrangement joins TRBV9 to TRBJ1-5; 7 bases line up with TRBD1. Germline CDR1 reads SGDLS; CDR2 reads YYNGEE. V shed 3 bases, J shed 3 bases, and the junction held 6 bases outside the gene matches. The CDR3 runs to 15 residues. The CDR3 region is CASSAVGTDNQPQHF. CDR3 coding DNA: TGTGCCAGCAGCGCCGTCGGGACAGACAATCAGCCCCAGCATTTT.

This chain connects TRBV5-1 to TRBJ2-3, with D unclear. The V gene's germline CDR1 is SGHRS and CDR2 YFSETQ. This CDR3 contains 16 residues. Trimming removed 0 bases from V and 0 bases from J, with 11 bases in between. This CDR3 reads CASSLVVGKSTDTQYF. The CDR3 coding sequence is TGCGCCAGCAGCTTGGTTGTAGGGAAGAGCACAGATACGCAGTATTTT.

This clonotype has just a few counts. The rearrangement links TRBV5-1 to TRBJ1-1, with TRBD1 identical over 11 bases. This CDR3 is built from 16 residues. Germline values: CDR1 SGHRS, CDR2 YFSETQ. V shed 4 bases and J 0 bases; nucleotides not matched to a gene: 5. The CDR3 spells CASSPGQGVLNTEAFF. As DNA, the CDR3 is TGCGCCAGCAGCCCGGGACAGGGGGTTTTGAACACTGAAGCTTTCTTT.

The rearrangement joins TRBV6-2 or TRBV6-3 to TRBJ2-5; 7 positions match TRBD1. The CDR3 sequence is 13 residues long. From germline, CDR1 is MNHEY and CDR2 SVGEGT. V was pared by 10 bases and J by 7 bases, with 12 bases of the junction left unmatched. CDR3 in amino acids: CAIRSGQIRTQYF. The CDR3 DNA is TGTGCCATCCGATCGGGACAGATAAGGACCCAGTACTTC.

This clonotype was seen a few times. This CDR3 is CASSGQVSNTEAFF. Written as DNA, the CDR3 is TGCGCCAGCAGCGGACAGGTGTCGAACACTGAAGCTTTCTTT. This chain connects TRBV4-3 to TRBJ1-1, with TRBD1 matching over 7 bases. The junction had 4 bases not matched to a gene; V was cut back by 5 bases and J by 1 base. The germline V gene encodes CDR1 LGHNA and CDR2 YSLEER. The CDR3 covers 14 residues.

The chain joins TRBV24-1 to TRBJ1-1; D is undetermined. This CDR3 is 15 amino acids long. Germline CDR1 is KGHDR and CDR2 is SFDVKD. The ends were cut back, 7 bases at V and 0 bases at J, with 14 bases in the middle. CDR3 protein: CATRREGSLNTEAFF. CDR3 DNA sequence: TGTGCCACCAGACGGGAGGGCAGCTTGAACACTGAAGCTTTCTTT.

This clonotype was detected a few times. J is TRBJ2-3 and V is TRBV7-2; D may be TRBD2 (7 bases). V dropped 2 bases and J dropped 2 bases, with 11 bases sitting between them. The germline V gene encodes CDR1 SGHTA and CDR2 FQGNSA. This CDR3 has 15 amino acids. CDR3 sequence (DNA): TGTGCCAGCAGCTTACAGGGGACTAACACAGATACGCAGTATTTT. This gives the protein CASSLQGTNTDTQYF.

The chain uses TRBV11-2 and TRBJ2-5, with 7 bases matching TRBD2. V lost 5 bases and J lost 7; bases outside the gene matches: 13. Looked up from germline, CDR1 is SGHAT and CDR2 is FQNNGV. This CDR3 has 15 amino acids. The CDR3 here is CASSISSGAPGTQYF. As DNA, the CDR3 is TGTGCCAGCAGCATTTCTAGCGGAGCCCCCGGGACCCAGTACTTC.

This clonotype showed up just a few times. The chain carries TRBV19 and TRBJ2-1, with TRBD1 matching over 10 bases. The CDR3 length is 15 residues. Germline values: CDR1 LNHDA, CDR2 SQIVND (reference sequence). After removal of 5 bases from V and 8 bases from J, the junction contained 9 bases not matched to a gene. DNA for the CDR3: TGTGCCAGTAGTTCGGGACAGGGGTATTTGGATGAGCAGTTCTTC. It yields the protein CASSSGQGYLDEQFF.

This rearrangement joins TRBV28 to TRBJ2-7; 9 nucleotides align to TRBD2. The V gene's germline CDR1 is MDHEN and CDR2 SYDVKM. The V segment lost 8 bases and the J segment 0 bases; nucleotides outside the gene matches: 5. This CDR3 region has 14 residues. As DNA, the CDR3 is TGTGCCAGCGGCGCGGGAGGGCTCTCCTACGAGCAGTACTTC. It encodes CASGAGGLSYEQYF.

J is TRBJ1-1 and V is TRBV18, with D perhaps matching TRBD1 (5 bases). This CDR3 region has 15 residues. Between the trimmed V and J ends, which lost 3 bases and 4 bases, there was a span of 15 bases. Per the germline V gene, CDR1 is KGHSH and CDR2 is LQKENI. The CDR3 loop reads CASSPSQGRSTEAFF. In DNA, the CDR3 is TGTGCCAGCTCACCCTCTCAGGGCCGGAGCACTGAAGCTTTCTTT.

The chain recombines TRBV5-1 with TRBJ2-7; perhaps TRBD1 as D (5 bases). The CDR3 contains 13 residues. The germline V gene encodes CDR1 SGHRS and CDR2 YFSETQ. Trimming shortened V by 6 bases and J by 4 bases, and 14 bases separated the two germline ends. For the CDR3, the DNA is TGCGCCAGCATGGATGGGGCAGGGTACGAGCAGTACTTC. This encodes CASMDGAGYEQYF.

The chain carries TRBV19 and TRBJ1-5, with 11 positions matching TRBD1. The CDR3 extends over 17 amino acids. Germline V gene data show CDR1 as LNHDA and CDR2 as SQIVND (reference sequence). The junction had 9 bases not matched to a gene; V was cut back by 6 bases and J by 2 bases. CDR3 amino acids: CASSLDRGLSGNQPQHF. DNA of the CDR3: TGTGCCAGTAGCTTGGACAGGGGGCTTTCAGGCAATCAGCCCCAGCATTTT.

This clonotype has only a few counts. The chain uses TRBV5-1 and TRBJ1-1; a weak D match, TRBD1 (5 bases). Per the germline V gene, CDR1 is SGHRS and CDR2 is YFSETQ. V was clipped by 0 bases and J by 0 bases, with 9 bases between them. The CDR3 runs to 15 residues. CDR3: CASSLGSGVNTEAFF. CDR3 sequence (DNA): TGCGCCAGCAGCTTGGGATCGGGGGTGAACACTGAAGCTTTCTTT.

This clonotype was seen only a few times. The rearrangement links TRBV28 to TRBJ2-7; possible D gene TRBD1, 7 bases. Germline values: CDR1 MDHEN, CDR2 SYDVKM. V lost 11 bases and J 6 bases, leaving 29 bases between the germline ends. This CDR3 has 16 amino acids. CDR3 in amino acids: CASAGSTGRTGGEQYF. The CDR3 nucleotides read TGTGCCTCTGCAGGCTCGACAGGGCGTACCGGGGGCGAGCAGTACTTC. The whole variable domain, remainder taken from reference TRBV28 and TRBJ2-7, is DVKVTQSSRYLVKRTGEKVFLECVQDMDHENMFWYRQDPGLGLRLIYFSYDVKMKEKGDIPEGYSVSREKKERFSLILESASTNQTSMYLCASAGSTGRTGGEQYFGPGTRLTVT.

This clonotype was observed at least ten times. In DNA, the CDR3 is TGTGCCAGCAGCTTAGATTGGCGAACGGATACGCAGTATTTT. It translates to CASSLDWRTDTQYF. The chain is built from TRBV11-2 and TRBJ2-3; D gene uncertain. Germline lookup yields CDR1 SGHAT and CDR2 FQNNGV. CDR3 length equals 14 residues. V was clipped by 0 bases and J by 6 bases, with 10 bases between them.